These T cell receptor beta chains were read from a single sample in a study of early T cells in non-severe SARS-CoV-2 infection. TCRdb fed the 5' RACE reads into MiXCR, producing one record per CDR3 protein. The data show 45,000 to 65,000 distinct CDR3 sequences, about 9.1% seen once. The sequencing sample was made of whole blood. The receptors were sampled from an adult who was a healthcare worker with PCR-confirmed SARS-CoV-2 infection or an uninfected control (not recorded which). The CDR3 runs from the conserved cysteine through the conserved F or W. Fields, in order: J gene, V gene, CDR3 protein.

J: TRBJ2-5
V: TRBV5-5
CDR3: CASSYGTSGIGETQYF

J: TRBJ1-2
V: TRBV7-2
CDR3: CASSLSQANYGYTF

J: TRBJ1-4
V: TRBV7-9
CDR3: CASSLVEKLFF

J: TRBJ2-7
V: TRBV6-1
CDR3: CASSASVHYEQYF

J: TRBJ2-1
V: TRBV5-1
CDR3: CASSFRGLAAEQFF

J: TRBJ2-3
V: TRBV7-2
CDR3: CASSRDSGGTDTQYF

J: TRBJ2-7
V: TRBV5-1
CDR3: CASSVQTGTTYEQYF

J: TRBJ2-3
V: TRBV29-1
CDR3: CSVDGFGGTDTQYF

J: TRBJ2-5
V: TRBV4-3
CDR3: CASSQDFVAGETQYF

J: TRBJ1-6
V: TRBV10-3
CDR3: CAISDSTTAVNF

J: TRBJ2-3
V: TRBV9
CDR3: CASNERGGDTQYF

J: TRBJ2-3
V: TRBV9
CDR3: CASSVEPSRRWDTQYF

J: TRBJ1-5
V: TRBV20-1
CDR3: CSARDEGRGSNQPQHF

J: TRBJ1-5
V: TRBV12-3/TRBV12-4
CDR3: CASSVQGGNQPQHF

J: TRBJ2-7
V: TRBV2
CDR3: CASSEATGSYEQYF

J: TRBJ1-1
V: TRBV30
CDR3: CAASGGGSEAFF